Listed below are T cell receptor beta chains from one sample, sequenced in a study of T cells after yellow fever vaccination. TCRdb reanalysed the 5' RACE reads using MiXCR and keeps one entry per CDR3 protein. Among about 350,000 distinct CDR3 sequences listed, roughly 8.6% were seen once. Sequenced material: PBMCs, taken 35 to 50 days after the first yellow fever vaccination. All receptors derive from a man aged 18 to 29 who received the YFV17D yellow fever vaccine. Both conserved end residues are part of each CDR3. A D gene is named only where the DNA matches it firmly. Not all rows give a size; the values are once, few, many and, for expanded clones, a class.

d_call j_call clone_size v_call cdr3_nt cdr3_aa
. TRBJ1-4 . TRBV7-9 TGTGCCAGCAGCTTATTAGATGAAAAACTGTTTTTT CASSLLDEKLFF
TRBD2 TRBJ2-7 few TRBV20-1 TGCAGTGCTAGTAGGCTAGCGGACTCCTACGAGCAGTACTTC CSASRLADSYEQYF
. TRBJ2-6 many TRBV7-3 TGTGCCAGCAGCTTAGCTGGGGCCAACGTCCTGACTTTC CASSLAGANVLTF
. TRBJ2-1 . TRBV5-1 TGCGCCAGCAGTCGAGGACAGAACTCCTACAATGAGCAGTTCTTC CASSRGQNSYNEQFF
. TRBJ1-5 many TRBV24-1 TGTGCCACCAGTGACTCACAAGGGCCTAGCAATCAGCCCCAGCATTTT CATSDSQGPSNQPQHF
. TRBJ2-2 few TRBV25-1 TGTGCCAGCAGGAGAGCGGGGAACACCGGGGAGCTGTTTTTT CASRRAGNTGELFF
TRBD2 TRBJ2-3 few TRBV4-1 TGCGCCAGCAGTTATGCGGGGGTTAGCACAGATACGCAGTATTTT CASSYAGVSTDTQYF
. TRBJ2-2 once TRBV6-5 TGTGCCAGCAGTTACGTGGGCCGGACCGGGGAGCTGTTTTTT CASSYVGRTGELFF
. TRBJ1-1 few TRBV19 TGTGCCAGTACCCCGACGGGGAGAGGAACTGAAGCTTTCTTT CASTPTGRGTEAFF
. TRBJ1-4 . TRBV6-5 TGTGCCAGCAGTTATCCCCTATCGGAGAAGGGGGAAAAACTGTTTTTT CASSYPLSEKGEKLFF
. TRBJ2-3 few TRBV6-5 TGTGCCAGCAGTAGCAGGCGAGATACGCAGTATTTT CASSSRRDTQYF
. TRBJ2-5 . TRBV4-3 TGCGCCAGCAGCCAAGGGGCTCATTATGGGGAACAAGAGACCCAGTACTTC CASSQGAHYGEQETQYF
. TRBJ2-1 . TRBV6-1 TGTGCCAGCAGGGCTCAGGGTGGTGAGTACAATGAGCAGTTCTTC CASRAQGGEYNEQFF
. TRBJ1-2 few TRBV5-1 TGCGCCAGCAGCTTGGCCGGTGCAGGGGAAGATGGCTACACCTTC CASSLAGAGEDGYTF
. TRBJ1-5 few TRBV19 TGTGCCAGTAGTATGGGTCGATTGTGGGTTAGCAATCAGCCCCAGCATTTT CASSMGRLWVSNQPQHF
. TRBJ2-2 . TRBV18 TGTGCCAGCTCACCGGTCCCCGCGAACACCGGGGAGCTGTTTTTT CASSPVPANTGELFF
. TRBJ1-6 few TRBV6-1 TGTGCCAGCACCCAAAGGGGGGAGAGCTCCTATAATTCACCCCTCCACTTT CASTQRGESSYNSPLHF
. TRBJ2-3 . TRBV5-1 TGCGCCAGCAGCGACGGGGTTCGGGATACGCAGTATTTT CASSDGVRDTQYF
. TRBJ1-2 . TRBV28 TGTGCCAGCAGTCCGGGCGGACAGTTCTATGGCTACACCTTC CASSPGGQFYGYTF
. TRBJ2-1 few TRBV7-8 TGTGCCAGCCGCCTGGGTTACAATGAGCAGTTCTTC CASRLGYNEQFF
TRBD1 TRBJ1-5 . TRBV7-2 TGTGCCAGCAGGGAGACAGGGGAGAGGCAGCCCCAGCATTTT CASRETGERQPQHF
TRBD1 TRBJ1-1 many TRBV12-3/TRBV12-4 TGTGCCAGCAGCTCGGACAGGGGAGGCACTGAAGCTTTCTTT CASSSDRGGTEAFF
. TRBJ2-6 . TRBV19 TGTGCCAGTAGTAACACAGCGAACTCTGGGGCCAACGTCCTGACTTTC CASSNTANSGANVLTF
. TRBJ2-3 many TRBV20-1 TGCAGTGCTATGGTAGATACGCAGTATTTT CSAMVDTQYF
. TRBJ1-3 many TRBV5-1 TGCGCCAGCAGGGACGGTTTCTCTGGAAACACCATATATTTT CASRDGFSGNTIYF
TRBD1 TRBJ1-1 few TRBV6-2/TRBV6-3 TGTGCCAGCAGCTACGGAGGGACAGCTGAAGCTTTCTTT CASSYGGTAEAFF
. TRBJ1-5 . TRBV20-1 TGCAGTGCTAGTGATGCACCGGGAAAGCCCAATCAGCCCCAGCATTTT CSASDAPGKPNQPQHF
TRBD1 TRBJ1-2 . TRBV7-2 TGTGCCAGCAGCCCCCGGGACAGGTTCGACTATGGCTACACCTTC CASSPRDRFDYGYTF
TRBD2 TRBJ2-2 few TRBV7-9 TGTGCCAGCAGCTTTCCAGGCCCGGGACTAAACACCGGGGAGCTGTTTTTT CASSFPGPGLNTGELFF
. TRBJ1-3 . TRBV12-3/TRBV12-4 TGTGCCAGCAGTTTAGGTACCCCCAGGGGATATTTT CASSLGTPRGYF
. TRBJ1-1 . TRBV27 TGTGCCAGCAGTTTCGATGGGTACACTGAAGCTTTCTTT CASSFDGYTEAFF
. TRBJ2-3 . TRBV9 TGTGCCAGCAGCGTAGTGGGACCGGAGGGTACGCAGTATTTT CASSVVGPEGTQYF
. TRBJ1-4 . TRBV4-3 TGCGCCAGCAGCCAAGACCCCGGGGCAACTAATGAAAAACTGTTTTTT CASSQDPGATNEKLFF
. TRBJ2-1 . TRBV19 TGTGCCAGTAGGCAGGGGGCGGCGGGGGCCAATGAGCAGTTCTTC CASRQGAAGANEQFF
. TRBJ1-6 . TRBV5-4 TGTGCCAGCAGCATTCGAACAGGGAGCTCACCCCTCCACTTT CASSIRTGSSPLHF
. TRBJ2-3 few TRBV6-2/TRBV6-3 TGTGCCAGCAGTTACTGGACAGCCTCGGATACGCAGTATTTT CASSYWTASDTQYF
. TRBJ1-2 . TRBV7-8 TGTGCCAGCAACAGCAGGGCGGACTATGGCTACACCTTC CASNSRADYGYTF
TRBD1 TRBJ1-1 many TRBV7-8 TGTGCCAGCAGCAGGACAGGGGGGTTTAACACTGAAGCTTTCTTT CASSRTGGFNTEAFF
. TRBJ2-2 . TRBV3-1 TGTGCCTGCTCCCAAGTATTGGTCGGGCCAAACACCGGGGAGCTGTTTTTT CACSQVLVGPNTGELFF
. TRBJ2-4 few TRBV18 TGTGCCAGCTCACCACCGACGGGGGGCAGAGACATTCAGTACTTC CASSPPTGGRDIQYF
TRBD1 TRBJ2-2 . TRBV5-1 TGCGCCAGCAGCTTGCAGGGACAGACGAACACCGGGGAGCTGTTTTTT CASSLQGQTNTGELFF
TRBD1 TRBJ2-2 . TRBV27 TGTGCCAGCAGTTTCCACAGGGGAGTCACCGGGGAGCTGTTTTTT CASSFHRGVTGELFF
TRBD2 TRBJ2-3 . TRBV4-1 TGCGCCAGCAGCCAACCCGGGACTAGGGGCACAGATACGCAGTATTTT CASSQPGTRGTDTQYF
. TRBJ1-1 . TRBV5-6 TGTGCCAGCAGCCCGGGACGGCTGAACACTGAAGCTTTCTTT CASSPGRLNTEAFF
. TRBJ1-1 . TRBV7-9 TGTGCCAGCAGCTTATCTGAGAAATACACTGAAGCTTTCTTT CASSLSEKYTEAFF
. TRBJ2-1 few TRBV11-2 TGTGCCAGCAGCCCCGCGGGTATCTACAATGAGCAGTTCTTC CASSPAGIYNEQFF
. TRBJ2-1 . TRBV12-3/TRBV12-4 TGTGCCAGCGGCAATTACAGGGCTAATGAGCAGTTCTTC CASGNYRANEQFF
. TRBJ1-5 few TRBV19 TGTGCCAGTAGTACTCCGGGTCGCCTACTTTCTTATAGCAATCAGCCCCAGCATTTT CASSTPGRLLSYSNQPQHF
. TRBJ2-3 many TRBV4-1 TGCGCCAGCAGCCAGACGACGGCTATCTGGGATACGCAGTATTTT CASSQTTAIWDTQYF
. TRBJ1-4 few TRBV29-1 TGCAGCGTTGAAGATAGGGCAGTTAATGAAAAACTGTTTTTT CSVEDRAVNEKLFF